This T cell receptor beta chain was profiled in a study of Graves' ophthalmopathy and Graves' hyperthyroidism. Overall study findings and caveats: Most thyroid clonotypes with frequency above 0.001 were detected in blood too.

RNA transcripts were the template, and TCR beta CDR3 regions were amplified from them. Amplification began with first-round RT-PCR using HTBI primers, then second-round multiplex PCR was performed. MiXCR was run by TCRdb on the multiplex PCR reads, yielding one entry per CDR3 protein. The profile shows about 380,000 distinct CDR3 sequences, 15% of them singletons. Deletions cut 8 bases from V and 1 base from J, with 18 bases between. This CDR3 is built from 15 residues. Germline-derived CDR1 and CDR2 are MNHNS and SASEGT. At least ten counts were recorded for this clonotype. Its target is not known. Stable hyperthyroidism referred to disease that showed no ophthalmopathy within 18 months of follow-up. Enrolled hyperthyroidism patients had a new diagnosis, a duration under 2 months, and an age of 18 to 65. Diagnoses were established from clinical symptoms, serum thyroxine, TRAb, thyroid ultrasound and orbital computed tomography.

The V and J genes are TRBV6-1 and TRBJ2-7; D is perhaps TRBD1 (7 bases). The sample consisted of peripheral blood. This sequence was found in a woman younger than 30 with stable Graves' hyperthyroidism. CDR3 in DNA: TGTGCCAGCGCGGAGTGGCAGGGGGGATCCTACGAGCAGTACTTC. Residues: CASAEWQGGSYEQYF.